This TCR beta chain was retrieved from a study of T cell responses to AZD1222 COVID-19 vaccine. Broader study findings: Within unmutated variant regions lay the reported targets of nearly half of spike-specific TCRs. When two AZD1222 doses had been given, Spike-specific TCR breadth and depth rose. In a largely white British group with more females than males, clonal diversity was possibly underestimated. Regions 160-218 and 743-854 dominated among vaccine-associated CD4 TCRs spanning spike.

In the case of this clone: The antigen is not known. This same CDR3 is encoded by further DNA sequences in the sample.

Profiled with immunoSEQ multiplex PCR; TCRdb holds only in-frame clones, not every one. The table lists 80,000 to 100,000 clones, more than 85% of them singletons. Germline V CDR1 and CDR2: SGHRS, YFSETQ. Trimming shortened V by 5 bases and J by 0 bases, and 10 bases separated the two germline ends. The CDR3 length is 14 residues. The rearrangement joins TRBV5-1 to TRBJ2-3; D is undetermined. Sequenced material: peripheral blood, taken on day 0 of AZD1222 vaccination. This TCR derives from an adult in good health. The CDR3 reads CASRSGGSTDTQYF. DNA for the CDR3: TGCGCCAGCAGGTCGGGCGGAAGCACAGATACGCAGTATTTT.